Following are 27 T cell receptor beta chains from one sample sequenced in a study of T cell changes during pregnancy in multiple sclerosis. TCRdb keeps only in-frame clones here, not all; method: immunoSEQ multiplex PCR. This table has about 43,000 clones, approximately 87% appearing once. The sample here was peripheral blood, taken in the second trimester of pregnancy. The receptor set was obtained from a female donor in good health, enrolled as a control in a pregnancy study.

The chain links TRBV5-6 to TRBJ2-4; TRBD2 matches at 8 bases. V was clipped by 2 bases and J by 0 bases; unmatched bases: 7. CDR3 size: 17 residues. CDR1 and CDR2 (germline): SGHDT, YYEEEE. The CDR3 sequence is CASSFGASGLAKNIQYF. In nucleotides, the CDR3 is TGTGCCAGCAGCTTTGGGGCTAGCGGGTTAGCCAAAAACATTCAGTACTTC. The full variable domain, with the rest looked up from reference TRBV5-6 and TRBJ2-4, is DAGVTQSPTHLIKTRGQQVTLRCSPKSGHDTVSWYQQALGQGPQFIFQYYEEEERQRGNFPDRFSGHQFPNYSSELNVNALLLGDSALYLCASSFGASGLAKNIQYFGAGTRLSVL.

The V call is TRBV2, the J call TRBJ2-3; 9 positions match TRBD1. The ends lost 9 bases at V and 5 bases at J; junction bases unmatched: 15. This CDR3 region has 16 residues. CDR1 SNHLY and CDR2 FYNNEI come from the germline V gene. The CDR3 bases are TGTGCCAGACGAACCACCGGGACAGGGTCGGGAGATACGCAGTATTTT. Translated, it gives CARRTTGTGSGDTQYF.

The chain recombines TRBV6-4 with TRBJ2-3, with 8 nucleotides matching TRBD2. Trimming removed 4 bases from V and 0 bases from J; junction bases left unmatched: 3. The CDR3 loop spans 15 amino acids. From germline, CDR1 is MRHNA and CDR2 SNTAGT. The CDR3: CASSVTSGSTDTQYF. Written as DNA, the CDR3 is TGTGCCAGCAGTGTCACTAGCGGTAGCACAGATACGCAGTATTTT.

The chain joins TRBV6-5 to TRBJ2-3; TRBD1 matches at 10 bases. The V and J ends lost 5 bases and 0 bases, in that order; junction bases with no gene match: 2. The length of the CDR3 is 15 residues. CDR1 is MNHEY and CDR2 is SVGAGI in the germline V gene. The CDR3 nucleotides are TGTGCCAGCAGTGGGGGACAGGGGAGCACAGATACGCAGTATTTT. Its protein is CASSGGQGSTDTQYF.

V usage is TRBV25-1 and J usage is TRBJ1-1; D may be TRBD1 (5 bases). Between the trimmed V and J ends, which lost 1 base and 4 bases, there was a span of 13 bases. The CDR3 has 15 amino acids. Germline V gene sequence: CDR1 MGHDK, CDR2 SYGVNS. The CDR3 DNA is TGTGCCAGCAGTGAATTTGGGGGGTTGGTCACTGAAGCTTTCTTT. Amino acid sequence: CASSEFGGLVTEAFF.

The chain joins TRBV9 to TRBJ2-3; perhaps TRBD2 as D (5 bases). The CDR3 sequence is 15 residues long. The germline gives CDR1 SGDLS, CDR2 YYNGEE. The V gene lost 3 bases and the J gene lost 2 bases, with 13 bases spanning the gap. This CDR3 reads CASSGRLPDTDTQYF. CDR3 DNA: TGTGCCAGCAGCGGCCGACTACCCGACACAGATACGCAGTATTTT.

This clone is a singleton in its sample. The V and J genes are TRBV9 and TRBJ2-1, with TRBD2 matching 7 bases. The CDR3 spans 16 residues. The germline gives CDR1 SGDLS, CDR2 YYNGEE. Trimming at V came to 3 bases and at J to 8 bases, leaving 14 bases not matched to a gene. For the CDR3, the DNA is TGTGCCAGCAGCGAGGAACTAGCGACCCGCCCCGATGAGCAGTTCTTC. Its translation is CASSEELATRPDEQFF. The variable domain in full, completed from reference TRBV9 and TRBJ2-1, reads DSGVTQTPKHLITATGQRVTLRCSPRSGDLSVYWYQQSLDQGLQFLIQYYNGEERAKGNILERFSAQQFPDLHSELNLSSLELGDSALYFCASSEELATRPDEQFFGPGTRLTVL.

The chain recombines TRBV27 with TRBJ2-7, with 7 bases identical to TRBD2. CDR3 size: 15 residues. Looked up from germline, CDR1 is MNHEY and CDR2 is SMNVEV (reference sequence). The J segment lost 0 bases and the V segment lost 3 bases, leaving 5 bases of the junction unmatched. This chain's CDR3 is CASSFREASSYEQYF. CDR3 DNA sequence: TGTGCCAGCAGTTTCCGGGAGGCGAGCTCCTACGAGCAGTACTTC.

The chain links TRBV5-1 to TRBJ2-5; 9 nucleotides align to TRBD2. The trim removed 0 bases at V and 1 base at J, leaving 4 bases unmatched. The CDR3 extends over 16 amino acids. Germline V CDR1 and CDR2: SGHRS, YFSETQ. The CDR3 reads CASSLVTSGPQETQYF. The CDR3 DNA reads as TGCGCCAGCAGCTTGGTAACTAGCGGGCCCCAAGAGACCCAGTACTTC.

J is TRBJ2-2 and V is TRBV4-2, with no clear D. Per the germline V gene, CDR1 is LGHNA and CDR2 is YNFKEQ. V lost 7 bases to trimming and J lost 1 base, with 7 bases between them. This CDR3 is 13 amino acids long. The CDR3 DNA reads TGTGCCAGCACCCCGCGGAACACCGGGGAGCTGTTTTTT. Protein: CASTPRNTGELFF.

This clone was observed a few times. CDR3 sequence reads: CAWSGPGNQPQHF. Here the CDR3 DNA reads TGTGCCTGGAGTGGTCCGGGGAATCAGCCCCAGCATTTT. The chain recombines TRBV30 with TRBJ1-5, with unresolved D. The CDR3 has 13 residues. V was trimmed by 1 base and J by 4 bases, leaving 8 bases between them. Germline V gives CDR1 GTSNPN, CDR2 SVGIG (reference sequence).

The CDR3 is CASSLISGGADTEAFF. The CDR3 DNA follows: TGTGCCAGCAGCTTAATCTCAGGGGGCGCGGACACTGAAGCTTTCTTT. The chain recombines TRBV7-2 with TRBJ1-1; TRBD1 agrees at 8 bases. With 2 bases clipped from V and 3 bases from J, the junction kept 8 bases outside the gene matches. Germline V gives CDR1 SGHTA, CDR2 FQGNSA. The CDR3 sequence is 16 residues long.

This clone was observed a few times. CDR3 sequence (DNA): TGTGCCAGCAGTTACTCGACAGGGGGCGTTGAAAAACTGTTTTTT. As protein: CASSYSTGGVEKLFF. This chain uses TRBV6-5 with TRBJ1-4, with 10 bases identical to TRBD1. Germline-derived CDR1 and CDR2 are MNHEY and SVGAGI. The CDR3 is 15 residues long. J was trimmed by 7 bases and V by 0 bases; bases with no gene match: 2.

V is TRBV5-1 and J is TRBJ1-1; 7 nucleotides line up with TRBD1. V dropped 4 bases and J dropped 0; count of bases not matched to a gene: 3. The germline V gene has CDR1 SGHRS and CDR2 YFSETQ. The CDR3 is 14 amino acids. DNA for the CDR3: TGCGCCAGCAGCCGGGACAGAGTGAACACTGAAGCTTTCTTT. Its translation is CASSRDRVNTEAFF.

In this sample, this clone turned up a few times. This rearrangement joins TRBV10-2 to TRBJ1-2; 7 nucleotides agree with TRBD1. This CDR3 is built from 13 residues. V trimming: 2 bases; J trimming: 3 bases; junction bases outside the gene matches: 0. Germline-derived CDR1 and CDR2 are WSHSY and SAAADI. CDR3 DNA: TGCGCCAGCAGTGAGGACAGGGACTATGGCTACACCTTC. It translates to CASSEDRDYGYTF.

This chain links TRBV10-3 with TRBJ1-5; D not certain. The CDR3 has 13 amino acids. Germline V CDR1 and CDR2: ENHRY, SYGVKD. Trimming stripped 5 bases from V and 2 bases from J, with 7 bases between. The CDR3 DNA sequence: TGTGCCATCAGTAACAGAGGCAATCAGCCCCAGCATTTT. Amino acids: CAISNRGNQPQHF.

This clone is a singleton in its sample. The chain carries TRBV19 and TRBJ1-1; 9 bases are a match to TRBD1. CDR1 and CDR2 (germline): LNHDA, SQIVND (reference sequence). This CDR3 comprises 17 residues. Unmatched junction bases numbered 8, after V lost 3 bases and J lost 0 bases. The CDR3 sequence is CASSIGTGRIVNTEAFF. In DNA form, the CDR3 reads TGTGCCAGTAGTATCGGGACAGGGAGGATAGTGAACACTGAAGCTTTCTTT.

The chain has TRBV4-3 and TRBJ1-6; TRBD1 matches at 7 bases. The CDR3 has 14 residues. V was pared by 1 base and J by 9 bases, with 3 bases of the junction left unmatched. CDR1 is LGHNA and CDR2 is YSLEER in the germline V gene. The CDR3 region is CASSQGQGSSPLHF. As DNA, the CDR3 is TGCGCCAGCAGCCAAGGACAGGGCAGTTCACCCCTCCACTTT.

This clone was recorded only once. The chain recombines TRBV1 with TRBJ2-1; the D call in the table, TRBD2, was not verified against the DNA. TRBV1 is tagged as a pseudogene. The CDR3 has 19 residues. In DNA, the CDR3 is TGCACCAGCAGCCACGGGACTAGCGGGAAGGGTGGATCCTACAATGAGCAGTTCTTC. Translation gives CTSSHGTSGKGGSYNEQFF.

The chain employs TRBV12-5 and TRBJ1-1, with TRBD1 identical over 8 bases. Germline V gene data show CDR1 as LGHNT and CDR2 as FRNRAP. CDR3 size: 14 residues. With 5 bases clipped from V and 6 bases from J, the junction kept 8 bases outside the gene matches. CDR3 bases: TGTGCTAGTGGTGCCTCGCCGGGACAGGCTGAAGCTTTCTTT. It yields the protein CASGASPGQAEAFF.

This chain links TRBV11-3 with TRBJ2-3, with D perhaps matching TRBD1 (5 bases). CDR3 size: 12 residues. The germline CDR1 and CDR2 sequences are SGHNT and YENEEA. V lost 5 bases to trimming and J lost 6 bases, with 9 bases between them. CDR3 nucleotides: TGTGCCAGCAGCGGGGCCGGGGATACGCAGTATTTT. It codes for CASSGAGDTQYF.

The genes are TRBV6-6 and TRBJ2-1, with 8 bases matching TRBD1. V lost 6 bases, J lost 8 bases, and 9 bases stayed unmatched. CDR1 is MNHNY, CDR2 SVGAGI, per germline (reference sequence). The CDR3 consists of 14 residues. CDR3 bases: TGTGCCAGCAGCCCCCCCAGGGGGCTCGATGAGCAGTTCTTC. This sequence encodes CASSPPRGLDEQFF.

The chain employs TRBV7-2 and TRBJ1-2, with 8 bases aligning to TRBD1. The CDR3 length is 15 residues. Trimming at V came to 6 bases and at J to 0 bases, leaving 6 bases not matched to a gene. Looked up from germline, CDR1 is SGHTA and CDR2 is FQGNSA. CDR3 nucleotide sequence: TGTGCCAGCAGATCCAGGGGGCCAGCTAACTATGGCTACACCTTC. Its protein product is CASRSRGPANYGYTF.

The rearrangement links TRBV27 to TRBJ2-7; 7 nucleotides match TRBD1. The CDR3 totals 13 residues. The germline gives CDR1 MNHEY, CDR2 SMNVEV (reference sequence). V gave up 6 bases and J gave up 3 bases; unmatched junction bases: 5. The CDR3 region is CASSSGQFYEQYF. The DNA for the CDR3 is TGTGCCAGCAGCTCGGGACAGTTCTACGAGCAGTACTTC.

The chain couples TRBV5-1 to TRBJ2-1, with TRBD2 matching 13 bases. Germline V gene data show CDR1 as SGHRS and CDR2 as YFSETQ. V gave up 4 bases and J gave up 8 bases; unmatched junction bases: 9. CDR3 length: 16 amino acids. CDR3 coding DNA: TGCGCCAGCAGCCTGGGACTAGCGGGAAATGGCTATGAGCAGTTCTTC. This gives the protein CASSLGLAGNGYEQFF.

V usage is TRBV7-2 and J usage is TRBJ2-3; 7 positions match TRBD2. This CDR3 has 18 amino acids. Germline V CDR1 and CDR2: SGHTA, FQGNSA. The J segment lost 0 bases and the V segment lost 3 bases, leaving 12 bases of the junction unmatched. The DNA of the CDR3 is TGTGCCAGCAGCTTGGTGAGTGCTAGCGGAGCTAGCACAGATACGCAGTATTTT. It yields the protein CASSLVSASGASTDTQYF.

This clone occurred a few times. The rearrangement joins TRBV7-2 to TRBJ1-5; 7 nucleotides match TRBD1. Germline CDR1 is SGHTA and CDR2 is FQGNSA. This CDR3 is 14 amino acids long. After removal of 6 bases from V and 3 bases from J, the junction contained 5 bases not matched to a gene. The CDR3 DNA reads TGTGCCAGCAGTCCAGGGGGAATCAATCAGCCCCAGCATTTT. The encoded protein is CASSPGGINQPQHF.